These T cell receptor beta chains were read from a single sample in a study of blood T cell repertoires in COVID-19. Sequencing was performed with immunoSEQ multiplex PCR; in TCRdb, only in-frame clones are kept and a portion is missing. The top ten clones hold about 8.6% of a sample with about 270,000 clones, more than 75% of them seen once. Sequencing was performed on peripheral blood. The origin of the receptors is a man aged 35 to 55 with active or convalescent COVID-19. The CDR3 runs from the conserved cysteine through the conserved F or W. The order of the fields is CDR3 length, V gene, clone size, J gene, D gene, CDR3 DNA, CDR3 protein. D genes are given only for firm matches. Clone size is not always given. Where it is, it says once, few, many or a class for expanded clones.

CDR3 length: 13
V gene: TRBV6-5
clone size: -
J gene: TRBJ1-5
D gene: TRBD1
CDR3 DNA: TGTGCCAGCGGGGCGACAGGGCATCAGCCCCAGCATTTT
CDR3 protein: CASGATGHQPQHF

CDR3 length: 18
V gene: TRBV5-1
clone size: -
J gene: TRBJ2-7
D gene: TRBD2
CDR3 DNA: TGCGCCAGCAGCTTGGCCTCGTCAGCGGGGGGCGGATCCTACGAGCAGTACTTC
CDR3 protein: CASSLASSAGGGSYEQYF

CDR3 length: 13
V gene: TRBV6-5
clone size: -
J gene: TRBJ2-3
D gene: -
CDR3 DNA: TGTGCCAGCAGATACATTGGAGGGGATACGCAGTATTTT
CDR3 protein: CASRYIGGDTQYF

CDR3 length: 20
V gene: TRBV5-1
clone size: -
J gene: TRBJ1-4
D gene: TRBD1
CDR3 DNA: TGCGCCAGCAGCTTGGGTCGCGGGACAGGGGGTCGCTCAACTAATGAAAAACTGTTTTTT
CDR3 protein: CASSLGRGTGGRSTNEKLFF

CDR3 length: 15
V gene: TRBV5-5
clone size: -
J gene: TRBJ1-6
D gene: -
CDR3 DNA: TGTGCCAGCAGCTACTTTCGTCAGGGTAATTCACCCCTCCACTTT
CDR3 protein: CASSYFRQGNSPLHF

CDR3 length: 15
V gene: TRBV5-6
clone size: -
J gene: TRBJ1-3
D gene: -
CDR3 DNA: TGTGCCAGCAGCTTAGGCACAGGGTATGAAAACACCATATATTTT
CDR3 protein: CASSLGTGYENTIYF

CDR3 length: 14
V gene: TRBV9
clone size: -
J gene: TRBJ1-5
D gene: TRBD1
CDR3 DNA: TGTGCCAGCAGCCCGGACAGGGGGCATCAGCCCCAGCATTTT
CDR3 protein: CASSPDRGHQPQHF

CDR3 length: 13
V gene: TRBV7-2
clone size: -
J gene: TRBJ1-3
D gene: -
CDR3 DNA: TGTGCCAGCAGCTCAGGGGTAGGAAACACCATATATTTT
CDR3 protein: CASSSGVGNTIYF

CDR3 length: 14
V gene: TRBV4-1
clone size: -
J gene: TRBJ1-3
D gene: -
CDR3 DNA: TGCGCCAGCAGCCAAGAAAGGGGGTCGTACACCATATATTTT
CDR3 protein: CASSQERGSYTIYF

CDR3 length: 15
V gene: TRBV7-3
clone size: few
J gene: TRBJ2-3
D gene: TRBD2
CDR3 DNA: TGTGCCAGCAGCCTGACTAGCGCTAGCACAGATACGCAGTATTTT
CDR3 protein: CASSLTSASTDTQYF

CDR3 length: 14
V gene: TRBV6-1
clone size: -
J gene: TRBJ1-2
D gene: -
CDR3 DNA: TGTGCCAGCAGTGAGGGGACTTATTCGGGTGGCTACACCTTC
CDR3 protein: CASSEGTYSGGYTF

CDR3 length: 19
V gene: TRBV4-1
clone size: -
J gene: TRBJ2-2
D gene: TRBD2
CDR3 DNA: TGCGCCAGCAGCCAATACTATGGGACTAGCGGGGGTTACACCGGGGAGCTGTTTTTT
CDR3 protein: CASSQYYGTSGGYTGELFF

CDR3 length: 13
V gene: TRBV4-2
clone size: -
J gene: TRBJ2-7
D gene: TRBD1
CDR3 DNA: TGTGCCAGCAGCTCAGGACAGGGCTACGAGCAGTACTTC
CDR3 protein: CASSSGQGYEQYF

CDR3 length: 11
V gene: TRBV28
clone size: once
J gene: TRBJ2-7
D gene: -
CDR3 DNA: TGTGCCAGCGTCTACGGCTACGAGCAGTACTTC
CDR3 protein: CASVYGYEQYF

CDR3 length: 15
V gene: TRBV27
clone size: -
J gene: TRBJ1-6
D gene: TRBD1
CDR3 DNA: TGTGCCAGCAGTTTGGGGACAGGGTTAGGTACGCCCCTCCACTTT
CDR3 protein: CASSLGTGLGTPLHF

CDR3 length: 13
V gene: TRBV29-1
clone size: -
J gene: TRBJ2-5
D gene: -
CDR3 DNA: TGCAGCGTCGGTCAGGGGGGTGGAGAGACCCAGTACTTC
CDR3 protein: CSVGQGGGETQYF

CDR3 length: 19
V gene: TRBV5-4
clone size: -
J gene: TRBJ2-7
D gene: TRBD2
CDR3 DNA: TGTGCCAGCAGCTTCTCTACGGGTGCCAGCGGGAGGGCCGGGTACGAGCAGTACTTC
CDR3 protein: CASSFSTGASGRAGYEQYF

CDR3 length: 15
V gene: TRBV5-6
clone size: -
J gene: TRBJ2-2
D gene: TRBD1
CDR3 DNA: TGTGCCAGCAGCTGGGGACAGGTGGTCACCGGGGAGCTGTTTTTT
CDR3 protein: CASSWGQVVTGELFF

CDR3 length: 15
V gene: TRBV5-4
clone size: once
J gene: TRBJ2-1
D gene: -
CDR3 DNA: TGTGCCAGCAGAACGACGGAGACAGTTTACAATGAGCAGTTCTTC
CDR3 protein: CASRTTETVYNEQFF

CDR3 length: 13
V gene: TRBV7-9
clone size: -
J gene: TRBJ1-1
D gene: -
CDR3 DNA: TGTGCCAGCAGCCCCGATTACGCAGACACGGCTTTCTTT
CDR3 protein: CASSPDYADTAFF

CDR3 length: 18
V gene: TRBV7-9
clone size: -
J gene: TRBJ2-2
D gene: TRBD2
CDR3 DNA: TGTGCCAGCAGCTTAGGGCTAGCGGGGTCCACGAACACCGGGGAGCTGTTTTTT
CDR3 protein: CASSLGLAGSTNTGELFF

CDR3 length: 15
V gene: TRBV2
clone size: -
J gene: TRBJ2-5
D gene: TRBD2
CDR3 DNA: TGTGCCAGCAGTGGAACTAGCGGGTACCAAGAGACCCAGTACTTC
CDR3 protein: CASSGTSGYQETQYF

CDR3 length: 15
V gene: TRBV2
clone size: -
J gene: TRBJ2-1
D gene: -
CDR3 DNA: TGTGCCAGCAGTGATACGGGCGGGATCTACAATGAGCAGTTCTTC
CDR3 protein: CASSDTGGIYNEQFF

CDR3 length: 15
V gene: TRBV5-5
clone size: -
J gene: TRBJ1-5
D gene: TRBD1
CDR3 DNA: TGTGCCAGCAGCTTGGGGGGACAGGGCAATCAGCCCCAGCATTTT
CDR3 protein: CASSLGGQGNQPQHF

CDR3 length: 13
V gene: TRBV28
clone size: -
J gene: TRBJ1-2
D gene: -
CDR3 DNA: TGTGCCAGCAGTTCCGCCGATGCGGGTGGCTACACCTTC
CDR3 protein: CASSSADAGGYTF

CDR3 length: 13
V gene: TRBV9
clone size: -
J gene: TRBJ2-2
D gene: -
CDR3 DNA: TGTGCCAGCAGCGTAGAAGGGGACGGGGAGCTGTTTTTT
CDR3 protein: CASSVEGDGELFF

CDR3 length: 10
V gene: TRBV30
clone size: -
J gene: TRBJ1-1
D gene: -
CDR3 DNA: TGTGCCGGCAGGGGCACTGAAGCTTTCTTT
CDR3 protein: CAGRGTEAFF

CDR3 length: 12
V gene: TRBV30
clone size: -
J gene: TRBJ1-1
D gene: -
CDR3 DNA: TGTGCCTGGAGTCCAATGAACACTGAAGCTTTCTTT
CDR3 protein: CAWSPMNTEAFF

CDR3 length: 15
V gene: TRBV9
clone size: -
J gene: TRBJ1-2
D gene: TRBD1
CDR3 DNA: TGTGCCAGCAGCACCGGGACAGGGTCGAACTATGGCTACACCTTC
CDR3 protein: CASSTGTGSNYGYTF

CDR3 length: 14
V gene: TRBV28
clone size: -
J gene: TRBJ1-3
D gene: -
CDR3 DNA: TGTGCCAACACGCACCGGGGGAACGGAAACACCATATATTTT
CDR3 protein: CANTHRGNGNTIYF

CDR3 length: 13
V gene: TRBV7-9
clone size: -
J gene: TRBJ1-2
D gene: -
CDR3 DNA: TGTGCCAGCAGCGCAGACGGGAACTATGGCTACACCTTC
CDR3 protein: CASSADGNYGYTF

CDR3 length: 12
V gene: TRBV6-5
clone size: -
J gene: TRBJ2-3
D gene: -
CDR3 DNA: TGTGCCAGCACCCGTCCCACAGATACGCAGTATTTT
CDR3 protein: CASTRPTDTQYF

CDR3 length: 14
V gene: TRBV6-5
clone size: -
J gene: TRBJ1-1
D gene: TRBD1
CDR3 DNA: TGTGCCAGCAGTTACGGGACAGGGATGACTGAAGCTTTCTTT
CDR3 protein: CASSYGTGMTEAFF